Listed below are T cell receptor beta chains from one sample, sequenced in a study of Ad26.COV2.S vaccination and SARS-CoV-2 variants. Repertoires were generated with immunoSEQ multiplex PCR, while TCRdb's copy carries only in-frame clones and drops some. The sample yields 300,000 to 400,000 clones, around 87% seen once. The material was peripheral blood, obtained in a trial of Ad26.COV2.S vaccine versus placebo. The receptors originated from a person aged 18-65 years who received the Ad26.COV2.S COVID-19 vaccine or a placebo. Both conserved end residues are part of each CDR3. The order of the fields is V gene, J gene, CDR3 length, CDR3 protein.

V gene: TRBV23-1
J gene: TRBJ1-2
CDR3 length: 18
CDR3 protein: CASSQPHQDSQGDYGYTF

V gene: TRBV29-1
J gene: TRBJ1-2
CDR3 length: 13
CDR3 protein: CSVTGTINYGYTF

V gene: TRBV21-1
J gene: TRBJ2-7
CDR3 length: 18
CDR3 protein: CASSKVSQGWRGMYEQYF

V gene: TRBV7-3
J gene: TRBJ1-1
CDR3 length: 15
CDR3 protein: CASSLEQVVNTEAFF

V gene: TRBV13
J gene: TRBJ2-1
CDR3 length: 13
CDR3 protein: CASSLGLSNEQFF

V gene: TRBV19
J gene: TRBJ1-4
CDR3 length: 15
CDR3 protein: CASSAMTGEGEKLFF

V gene: TRBV5-1
J gene: TRBJ2-1
CDR3 length: 14
CDR3 protein: CASSRLAENNEQFF

V gene: TRBV5-1
J gene: TRBJ2-7
CDR3 length: 18
CDR3 protein: CASSLDPSGGLRSYEQYF

V gene: TRBV15
J gene: TRBJ1-6
CDR3 length: 17
CDR3 protein: CATSREIESSYNSPLHF

V gene: TRBV9
J gene: TRBJ1-2
CDR3 length: 16
CDR3 protein: CASSVAGAFRAWGYTF

V gene: TRBV19
J gene: TRBJ2-3
CDR3 length: 16
CDR3 protein: CASSVQGLASTDTQYF

V gene: TRBV4-2
J gene: TRBJ2-2
CDR3 length: 16
CDR3 protein: CASSQETGPGAGELFF

V gene: TRBV5-6
J gene: TRBJ1-2
CDR3 length: 13
CDR3 protein: CASSFDRGLVYTF

V gene: TRBV11-2
J gene: TRBJ2-7
CDR3 length: 15
CDR3 protein: CASSPYGRGSYEQYF

V gene: TRBV7-2
J gene: TRBJ2-4
CDR3 length: 14
CDR3 protein: CASSLSGGTNIQYF

V gene: TRBV5-6
J gene: TRBJ2-7
CDR3 length: 11
CDR3 protein: CASRRQSEQYF

V gene: TRBV11-2
J gene: TRBJ2-1
CDR3 length: 15
CDR3 protein: CASTLRGGGYNEQFF

V gene: TRBV6-5
J gene: TRBJ1-6
CDR3 length: 13
CDR3 protein: CASSQGENSPLHF

V gene: TRBV5-8
J gene: TRBJ2-6
CDR3 length: 17
CDR3 protein: CASSYSWAAAGANVLTF

V gene: TRBV4-3
J gene: TRBJ2-7
CDR3 length: 15
CDR3 protein: CASSQDSASGGPWYF

V gene: TRBV27
J gene: TRBJ2-1
CDR3 length: 11
CDR3 protein: CASRQAQEQFF

V gene: TRBV7-8
J gene: TRBJ1-5
CDR3 length: 14
CDR3 protein: CASSLVSYNQPQHF

V gene: TRBV7-2
J gene: TRBJ1-2
CDR3 length: 14
CDR3 protein: CASSLGVLIGGYTF

V gene: TRBV4-3
J gene: TRBJ2-5
CDR3 length: 18
CDR3 protein: CASSQLGPLRGSRETQYF

V gene: TRBV27
J gene: TRBJ2-7
CDR3 length: 13
CDR3 protein: CASKLAGVREQYF

V gene: TRBV18
J gene: TRBJ2-7
CDR3 length: 16
CDR3 protein: CASSPRPQGTLEEQYF

V gene: TRBV7-9
J gene: TRBJ1-2
CDR3 length: 15
CDR3 protein: CASSPSRQGARGYTF

V gene: TRBV24-1
J gene: TRBJ2-3
CDR3 length: 14
CDR3 protein: CATRGSFDTDTQYF

V gene: TRBV7-8
J gene: TRBJ2-1
CDR3 length: 12
CDR3 protein: CASSLTYNEQFF

V gene: TRBV13
J gene: TRBJ1-2
CDR3 length: 14
CDR3 protein: CASSLGGVIYGYTF

V gene: TRBV19
J gene: TRBJ1-3
CDR3 length: 15
CDR3 protein: CASISTGRAGNTIYF

V gene: TRBV9
J gene: TRBJ2-7
CDR3 length: 15
CDR3 protein: CASSLGDRGFYEQYF

V gene: TRBV6-6
J gene: TRBJ1-4
CDR3 length: 15
CDR3 protein: CASNNRAESSEKLFF

V gene: TRBV19
J gene: TRBJ1-1
CDR3 length: 12
CDR3 protein: CATSDRGTEAFF

V gene: TRBV7-2
J gene: TRBJ2-7
CDR3 length: 16
CDR3 protein: CASRRSGTGVSYEQYF

V gene: TRBV7-3
J gene: TRBJ1-3
CDR3 length: 13
CDR3 protein: CASSAGGGNTIYF

V gene: TRBV3-1/TRBV3-2
J gene: TRBJ1-3
CDR3 length: 13
CDR3 protein: CASSQGPGNTIYF

V gene: TRBV7-6
J gene: TRBJ2-1
CDR3 length: 15
CDR3 protein: CASSPGTNAYNEQFF

V gene: TRBV27
J gene: TRBJ1-5
CDR3 length: 16
CDR3 protein: CASSSRQGGGNQPQHF